Following are 30 T cell receptor beta chains from one sample sequenced in a study of T cell clonality in common variable immunodeficiency. Libraries were prepared by immunoSEQ multiplex PCR; TCRdb keeps only in-frame clonotypes and omits some of them. This sample has about 43,000 clones and no singletons, with 2.1% in the ten largest. Source material: peripheral blood mononuclear cells. These receptors originate from a person aged 18 to 70 in good health.

This clone was counted at least ten times. The observed sequence ends 3 residues before the CDR3 terminus, with the missing tail filled in from the germline J gene. The rearrangement uses TRBV5-1 and TRBJ1-6, with 7 bases lining up with TRBD1. The CDR3 loop spans 15 amino acids. Germline V CDR1 and CDR2: SGHRS, YFSETQ. V trimming: 3 bases; J trimming: 6 bases; junction bases outside the gene matches: 6. CDR3 region: CASSSEYRGNSPLHF. Incomplete CDR3 DNA: TGCGCCAGCAGCTCCGAATACAGGGGTAATTCACCC.

Notes on this clone: The read ends 3 residues shy of where the CDR3 ends; the end is completed using the germline J gene. The V and J genes are TRBV20-1 and TRBJ2-1; 11 nucleotides agree with TRBD2. After removal of 5 bases from V and 2 bases from J, the junction contained 5 bases not matched to a gene. CDR1 and CDR2 (germline): DFQATT, SNEGSKA (reference sequence). The CDR3 sequence is 15 residues long. CDR3 loop: CSASRLAGPYNEQFF. The sequenced part of the CDR3 DNA is TGCAGTGCTTCCCGACTAGCGGGGCCCTACAATGAG.

This clone appeared many times. The read finishes 3 residues shy of the CDR3 end, and the germline J gene is used to complete it. The chain carries TRBV30 and TRBJ1-1; D is unresolved. The V gene lost 1 base and the J gene lost 0 bases, with 3 bases spanning the gap. CDR1 GTSNPN and CDR2 SVGIG come from the germline V gene (reference sequence). The CDR3 totals 12 residues. The CDR3 loop is CAWSGMNTEAFF. The sequenced CDR3 bases are TGTGCCTGGAGTGGTATGAACACTGAA.

This clone was recorded many times. The read ends 3 residues early relative to the CDR3; the germline J gene fills the gap. The chain links TRBV5-1 to TRBJ2-5; 7 nucleotides line up with TRBD2. With V trimmed by 1 base and J by 0 bases, 3 bases remained unmatched. Per germline, CDR1 SGHRS and CDR2 YFSETQ. This CDR3 has 15 amino acids. Incomplete CDR3 DNA: TGCGCCAGCAGCTTGCAGCGGGGCCACCAAGAGACC. It specifies CASSLQRGHQET. The whole CDR3 protein reads CASSLQRGHQETQYF.

This clone occurred many times. From the germline J gene comes the end of the CDR3, since the read stops 3 residues before it. The chain is built from TRBV10-3 and TRBJ2-1, with 9 bases aligning to TRBD1. The germline CDR1 and CDR2 sequences are ENHRY and SYGVKD. Trimming at V came to 6 bases and at J to 6 bases, leaving 3 bases not matched to a gene. The CDR3 runs 13 residues. CDR3 bases read: TGTGCCATCAGCCGACAGGGGGGCAATGAG. Residues: CAISRQGGNE. The whole CDR3 protein reads CAISRQGGNEQFF.

This clone was seen repeatedly, ten times or more. The read terminates 3 residues before the CDR3 end, so the remaining end is supplied by the germline J gene. This sequence joins TRBV20-1 and TRBJ2-1, with 9 nucleotides matching TRBD2. CDR1 DFQATT and CDR2 SNEGSKA come from the germline V gene (reference sequence). CDR3 size: 16 residues. V lost 3 bases to trimming and J lost 0 bases; unmatched junction nucleotides: 6. CDR3 protein: CSASLAGRSSYNEQFF. CDR3 DNA, as far as it was read: TGCAGTGCTAGCCTAGCGGGACGTAGCTCCTACAATGAG.

This clone was detected many times. With the read ending 3 residues before the CDR3 end, the germline J gene is used to fill in that end. The rearrangement uses TRBV5-4 and TRBJ2-1, with 13 bases aligning to TRBD2. Germline CDR1 is SGHNT and CDR2 is YYREEE (reference sequence). CDR3 size: 16 residues. V gave up 5 bases and J gave up 3 bases; unmatched junction bases: 5. Here the CDR3 reads CASRMGLAGSYNEQFF. The CDR3 DNA, read in part, is TGTGCCAGCAGGATGGGACTAGCGGGAAGCTACAATGAG.

This clone has at least ten counts. CDR3 DNA (partial): TGTGCCAGCAGTCGTATCTCGGTTGGCACAGATACG. Translation gives CASSRISVGTDT. The whole CDR3 is CASSRISVGTDTQYF. The V and J genes are TRBV6-2 or TRBV6-3 and TRBJ2-3; D unresolved. The sequence runs out 3 residues before the end of the CDR3; the remainder is reconstructed from the germline J gene. Trimming took off 5 bases at V and 1 base at J, with 13 bases between the two ends. CDR3 size: 15 residues. Per the germline V gene, CDR1 is MNHEY and CDR2 is SVGEGT.

Ten or more counts support this clone. The CDR3 loop reads CAWSGGLAELYNEQFF. The DNA read from the CDR3 is TGTGCCTGGAGTGGGGGACTAGCGGAACTCTACAATGAG. The chain links TRBV30 to TRBJ2-1; 11 bases map to TRBD2. Read data end 3 residues before the CDR3 end; the end is taken from the germline J gene. V lost 1 base to trimming and J lost 3 bases; unmatched junction nucleotides: 5. The length of the CDR3 is 16 residues. Germline assignment: CDR1 GTSNPN and CDR2 SVGIG (reference sequence).

This clone was seen ten or more times. Read data end 3 residues before the CDR3 end; the end is taken from the germline J gene. The V call is TRBV5-6, the J call TRBJ1-3; D is ambiguous. The CDR3 length is 15 residues. The V gene lost 4 bases and the J gene lost 3 bases, with 14 bases spanning the gap. The germline CDR1 and CDR2 sequences are SGHDT and YYEEEE. The CDR3 loop reads CASSPGPVIGNTIYF. The CDR3 DNA, read in part, is TGTGCCAGCAGCCCGGGTCCCGTGATTGGAAACACC.

This clone occurred many times. The read halts 3 residues ahead of the CDR3 end, with the missing end drawn from the germline J gene. J is TRBJ2-3 and V is TRBV30; 8 bases are shared with TRBD2. The CDR3 contains 16 residues. The trim removed 4 bases at V and 4 bases at J, leaving 13 bases unmatched. Germline V gene data show CDR1 as GTSNPN and CDR2 as SVGIG (reference sequence). The sequenced CDR3 bases are TGTGCCTGGACGTTATGGCGGGGGGCCACCCCAGATACG. It specifies CAWTLWRGATPDT. The complete CDR3 protein is CAWTLWRGATPDTQYF. Together with reference TRBV30 and TRBJ2-3, the CDR3 gives the full variable domain: SQTIHQWPATLVQPVGSPLSLECTVEGTSNPNLYWYRQAAGRGLQLLFYSVGIGQISSEVPQNLSASRPQDRQFILSSKKLLLSDSGFYLCAWTLWRGATPDTQYFGPGTRLTVL.

This clone was observed at least ten times. The CDR3 end lies 3 residues beyond the end of the read and is filled in from the germline J gene. The chain uses TRBV12-3 or TRBV12-4 and TRBJ2-7; D gene uncertain. This CDR3 has 14 residues. Trimming cost V 5 bases and J 2 bases, with 13 bases left between them. The sequenced part of the CDR3 DNA is TGTGCCAGCAGTCATAATACTAAACCCTACGAG. Translated, it gives CASSHNTKPYE. The CDR3 in full is CASSHNTKPYEQYF.

There are many counts of this clone. From the germline J gene comes the end of the CDR3, since the read stops 3 residues before it. The chain combines TRBV30 with TRBJ2-1; 8 bases are shared with TRBD2. V lost 5 bases to trimming and J lost 9 bases; unmatched junction nucleotides: 6. The CDR3 runs to 12 residues. Per germline, CDR1 GTSNPN and CDR2 SVGIG (reference sequence). Partial CDR3 DNA: TGTGCCTGGGAGCATAGCGGGATTGAG. Amino acid sequence: CAWEHSGIE. The CDR3 reads in full as CAWEHSGIEQFF.

About this clone itself: The CDR3 end lies 3 residues beyond the end of the read and is filled in from the germline J gene. In the same sample, other DNA sequences code for this CDR3. V gene TRBV5-6 combines with J gene TRBJ1-1, with TRBD1 identical over 7 bases. This CDR3 is built from 14 residues. Unmatched junction bases numbered 4, after V lost 0 bases and J lost 5 bases. The germline V gene has CDR1 SGHDT and CDR2 YYEEEE. CDR3 in amino acids: CASSLGQGRTEAFF. CDR3 bases read: TGTGCCAGCAGCTTGGGACAGGGAAGGACTGAA.

This clone was seen many times. CDR3 bases read: TGTGCCAGCAGTTTGGGACTAGCGGGGGACACAGATACG. Protein product: CASSLGLAGDTDT. In full, the CDR3 is CASSLGLAGDTDTQYF. The chain recombines TRBV13 with TRBJ2-3; TRBD2 matches at 14 bases. The read finishes 3 residues shy of the CDR3 end, and the germline J gene is used to complete it. Trimming at V came to 6 bases and at J to 2 bases, leaving 4 bases not matched to a gene. The length of the CDR3 is 16 residues. The germline V gene encodes CDR1 PRHDT and CDR2 FYEKMQ (reference sequence).

Concerning this clone itself: At one of its ends the junction is not consistent with the germline gene, which may arise from a read error. The read falls 3 residues short of the CDR3 end, and the missing part is taken from the germline J gene. The sample contains more than one DNA sequence encoding this CDR3. V and J are TRBV5-1 and TRBJ1-2; no reliable D call. Per germline, CDR1 SGHRS and CDR2 YFSETQ. This CDR3 is built from 16 residues. CDR3 sequence reads: CASSLVGGSGPDGYTF. The part of the CDR3 DNA that was read is TGCGCCAGCAGCTTGGTCGGTGGCAGTGGGCCTGATGGA.

The sample holds many counts of this clone. The sequenced fragment ends 3 residues before the CDR3 boundary, so the rest is inferred from the germline J gene. V usage is TRBV6-2 or TRBV6-3 and J usage is TRBJ1-5; D is undetermined. The CDR3 totals 14 residues. From germline, CDR1 is MNHEY and CDR2 SVGEGT. V lost 2 bases and J 6 bases, leaving 11 bases between the germline ends. The part of the CDR3 DNA that was read is TGTGCCAGCAGTTACGGGCAGTACGGTCAGCCC. It translates to CASSYGQYGQP. The entire CDR3 reads CASSYGQYGQPQHF.

This clone was detected many times. The CDR3 end falls 3 residues outside the read, so it is completed with the germline J gene. The chain is built from TRBV19 and TRBJ2-1; D remains unclear. The V gene's germline CDR1 is LNHDA and CDR2 SQIVND (reference sequence). This CDR3 is built from 14 residues. The germline V and J ends were trimmed by 3 bases and 4 bases, with 10 bases remaining between them. The CDR3 DNA, read in part, is TGTGCCAGTAGTATCCCCTTCAGGTACAATGAG. As protein: CASSIPFRYNE. The entire CDR3 reads CASSIPFRYNEQFF.

This clone was found many times. The CDR3 goes on 3 residues after the read ends, and that part is filled in from the germline J gene. Other DNA sequences in the same sample also yield this CDR3. The rearrangement uses TRBV30 and TRBJ1-4, with D tentatively TRBD1 (5 bases). CDR1 GTSNPN and CDR2 SVGIG come from the germline V gene (reference sequence). CDR3 length equals 15 residues. V lost 0 bases and J 2 bases, leaving 10 bases between the germline ends. CDR3 amino acids: CAWSVRVVTNEKLFF. The sequenced CDR3 bases are TGTGCCTGGAGTGTCAGGGTAGTTACTAATGAAAAA.

The table lists this clone with many counts. The read ends 3 residues early relative to the CDR3; the germline J gene fills the gap. The chain couples TRBV6-1 to TRBJ1-2, with 7 positions matching TRBD1. The V segment lost 3 bases and the J segment 3 bases; nucleotides outside the gene matches: 7. Germline V gene sequence: CDR1 MNHNS, CDR2 SASEGT. This CDR3 region has 15 residues. The CDR3 DNA, read in part, is TGTGCCAGCAGTGATACAGGGGACTTTCACTATGGC. The encoded protein is CASSDTGDFHYG. The CDR3 as a whole reads CASSDTGDFHYGYTF.

There are many counts of this clone. The CDR3 is cut off 3 residues early in the read; its end comes from the germline J gene. V is TRBV19 and J is TRBJ1-1; TRBD1 matches 8 bases. With 8 bases clipped from V and 4 bases from J, the junction kept 12 bases outside the gene matches. This CDR3 comprises 15 residues. Germline V CDR1 and CDR2: LNHDA, SQIVND (reference sequence). CDR3 residues: CASQTGALMSTEAFF. The sequenced CDR3 bases are TGTGCCAGTCAGACAGGGGCTTTAATGAGCACTGAA.

This clone occurred many times. With the read ending 3 residues before the CDR3 end, the germline J gene is used to fill in that end. The chain carries TRBV4-1 and TRBJ2-7, with 8 bases lining up with TRBD1. V gave up 1 base and J gave up 3 bases; unmatched junction bases: 2. CDR3 length: 14 residues. Germline V gene sequence: CDR1 MGHRA, CDR2 YSYEKL. The CDR3 loop reads CASSQGTGLYEQYF. The CDR3 bases that were read are TGCGCCAGCAGCCAAGGGACAGGGCTCTACGAG.

This clone appeared many times. The read is 3 residues too short to cover the CDR3 end, so that end is filled in from the germline J gene. The chain couples TRBV7-9 to TRBJ2-2, with TRBD1 matching over 9 bases. The CDR3 loop spans 14 amino acids. Germline V gene lookup returns CDR1 SEHNR and CDR2 FQNEAQ (reference sequence). Unmatched junction bases numbered 4, after V lost 5 bases and J lost 6 bases. CDR3 sequence reads: CASSTQGAAGELFF. Incomplete CDR3 DNA: TGTGCCAGCAGCACACAGGGGGCGGCCGGGGAG.

This clone was counted at least ten times. The sequence runs out 3 residues before the end of the CDR3; the remainder is reconstructed from the germline J gene. The chain carries TRBV7-8 and TRBJ1-5, with TRBD1 matching over 8 bases. V was pared by 5 bases and J by 7 bases, with 10 bases of the junction left unmatched. The CDR3 length is 15 residues. Germline V CDR1 and CDR2: SGHVS, FQNEAQ. The CDR3 bases that were read are TGTGCCAGCAGCCCGGCCCAGGGGGCTTGGCAGCCC. It specifies CASSPAQGAWQP. The entire CDR3 is CASSPAQGAWQPQHF.

In its sample, this clone was seen many times. The read terminates 3 residues before the CDR3 end, so the remaining end is supplied by the germline J gene. The V and J genes are TRBV7-2 and TRBJ1-2; TRBD1 matches 10 bases. The CDR3 length is 13 residues. Germline loops: CDR1 SGHTA, CDR2 FQGNSA. Germline trimming cut 1 base from V and 7 bases from J; bases unmatched to any gene: 0. CDR3 amino acids: CASSLGDRGGYTF. Incomplete CDR3 DNA: TGTGCCAGCAGCTTAGGGGACAGGGGTGGC. Complete variable domain (other parts from reference TRBV7-2 and TRBJ1-2): GAGVSQSPSNKVTEKGKDVELRCDPISGHTALYWYRQSLGQGLEFLIYFQGNSAPDKSGLPSDRFSAERTGGSVSTLTIQRTQQEDSAVYLCASSLGDRGGYTFGSGTRLTVV.

At least ten counts were recorded for this clone. The DNA ends 3 residues before the CDR3 does, and the rest of the CDR3 is filled in from the germline J gene. This rearrangement joins TRBV18 to TRBJ2-2; possible D gene TRBD1, 6 bases. The CDR3 spans 15 residues. V gave up 3 bases and J gave up 6 bases, with 14 bases separating them. Germline CDR1 reads KGHSH; CDR2 reads LQKENI. The CDR3 here is CASSPDSKPAGELFF. The sequenced CDR3 bases are TGTGCCAGCTCACCGGACAGCAAGCCGGCCGGGGAG.

There are many counts of this clone. The CDR3 loop is CASSDLATGSGGYTF. Partial CDR3 DNA: TGCGCCAGCAGCGACCTAGCGACAGGGAGTGGTGGC. The chain couples TRBV5-1 to TRBJ1-2, with 7 bases matching TRBD1. With the read ending 3 residues before the CDR3 end, the germline J gene is used to fill in that end. V lost 4 bases, J lost 7 bases, and 13 bases stayed unmatched. The CDR3 sequence is 15 residues long. Germline CDR1 SGHRS, CDR2 YFSETQ. Looking up the rest from reference TRBV5-1 and TRBJ1-2 gives the full variable domain: KAGVTQTPRYLIKTRGQQVTLSCSPISGHRSVSWYQQTPGQGLQFLFEYFSETQRNKGNFPGRFSGRQFSNSRSEMNVSTLELGDSALYLCASSDLATGSGGYTFGSGTRLTVV.

This clone was observed many times. The CDR3 is cut off 3 residues early in the read; its end comes from the germline J gene. The chain couples TRBV30 to TRBJ2-2; D remains unclear. Trimming cost V 1 base and J 8 bases, with 8 bases left between them. CDR1 and CDR2 from the germline V gene are GTSNPN and SVGIG (reference sequence). The CDR3 length is 12 residues. CDR3: CAWSGLVGELFF. The DNA read from the CDR3 is TGTGCCTGGAGTGGGCTAGTGGGGGAG.

This clone was seen repeatedly, ten times or more. From the germline J gene comes the end of the CDR3, since the read stops 3 residues before it. J is TRBJ2-1 and V is TRBV7-6; D may be TRBD1 (5 bases). CDR1 and CDR2 (germline): SGHVS, FNYEAQ. The CDR3 consists of 14 residues. Trimming removed 1 base at V and 7 bases at J, with 11 bases between. The sequenced part of the CDR3 DNA is TGTGCCAGCAGCTTAGATCAGGGTGCGAATGAG. As protein: CASSLDQGANE. The CDR3 in its entirety is CASSLDQGANEQFF. The full variable domain, its missing parts supplied by reference TRBV7-6 and TRBJ2-1, is GAGVSQSPRYKVTKRGQDVALRCDPISGHVSLYWYRQALGQGPEFLTYFNYEAQQDKSGLPNDRFSAERPEGSISTLTIQRTEQRDSAMYRCASSLDQGANEQFFGPGTRLTVL.

Many counts were recorded for this clone. Read coverage stops 3 residues before the CDR3 terminus; the germline J gene supplies the remainder. The rearrangement uses TRBV7-2 and TRBJ2-3; 10 bases are shared with TRBD2. The germline V gene encodes CDR1 SGHTA and CDR2 FQGNSA. This CDR3 contains 15 residues. J was trimmed by 4 bases and V by 8 bases; bases with no gene match: 9. CDR3 bases read: TGTGCCAGCCGAGTAACTAGCGGGGTATCAGATACG. It specifies CASRVTSGVSDT. The full-length CDR3 reads as CASRVTSGVSDTQYF. The whole variable domain, filled in from reference TRBV7-2 and TRBJ2-3, reads GAGVSQSPSNKVTEKGKDVELRCDPISGHTALYWYRQSLGQGLEFLIYFQGNSAPDKSGLPSDRFSAERTGGSVSTLTIQRTQQEDSAVYLCASRVTSGVSDTQYFGPGTRLTVL.